Presented here are 16 T cell receptor beta chains from one specimen sequenced in a study of shared clonotypes between healthy human individuals. The table came from immunoSEQ multiplex PCR; TCRdb's copy has only in-frame clones and leaves some out. The data hold approximately 2.3 million clones, with more than 85% observed a single time. The sequenced material came from naive CD4+ T cells from PBMCs. Subset specified: CD45RA+ positively selected. The receptors originated from a man aged 18 to 29 in good health. Some clones in this sample may be carry-over from other donors' samples.

The chain is built from TRBV6-6 and TRBJ2-1; D ambiguous. The CDR3 length is 15 residues. V shed 0 bases and J shed 4 bases, with 10 bases lying between them. Germline CDR1 is MNHNY and CDR2 is SVGAGI (reference sequence). The CDR3 DNA reads as TGTGCCAGCAGTTACTCCCCACCGCCTTACAATGAGCAGTTCTTC. Translating it yields CASSYSPPPYNEQFF.

The CDR3, as DNA: TGTGCCAGCGGACAGTACTCCTACGAGCAGTACTTC. This gives the protein CASGQYSYEQYF. The chain employs TRBV6-1 and TRBJ2-5, with D tentatively TRBD1 (6 bases). Judging by the DNA end, TRBJ2-7 fits better; the J call may be wrong. Germline V lookup: CDR1 MNHNS, CDR2 SASEGT. The CDR3 is 12 residues long.

In this sample, this clone turned up once. This chain's CDR3 is CASSLYFNEKLFF. The CDR3 DNA sequence: TGCGCCAGCAGCTTATACTTTAATGAAAAACTGTTTTTT. The rearrangement joins TRBV5-1 to TRBJ1-4; D not resolved. This CDR3 region has 13 residues. CDR1 is SGHRS and CDR2 is YFSETQ in the germline V gene. V lost 2 bases and J 4 bases, leaving 6 bases between the germline ends. The full variable domain, its missing parts supplied by reference TRBV5-1 and TRBJ1-4, is KAGVTQTPRYLIKTRGQQVTLSCSPISGHRSVSWYQQTPGQGLQFLFEYFSETQRNKGNFPGRFSGRQFSNSRSEMNVSTLELGDSALYLCASSLYFNEKLFFGSGTQLSVL.

Worth noting for this clone: Different DNA sequences within this sample yield the same CDR3. The chain recombines TRBV30 with TRBJ2-7; D is ambiguous. Between the trimmed V and J ends, which lost 0 bases and 3 bases, there was a span of 6 bases. Germline-derived CDR1 and CDR2 are GTSNPN and SVGIG (reference sequence). The CDR3 spans 12 residues. The CDR3 loop is CAWSVWGYEQYF. The CDR3 bases are TGTGCCTGGAGTGTATGGGGCTACGAGCAGTACTTC.

This clone occurred once. The J gene is TRBJ2-2, the V gene TRBV18; 7 bases align to TRBD1. V was pared by 5 bases and J by 1 base, with 7 bases of the junction left unmatched. The CDR3 has 16 residues. CDR1 is KGHSH and CDR2 is LQKENI in the germline V gene. The CDR3: CASSILGGENTGELFF. CDR3 sequence (DNA): TGTGCCAGCTCAATCCTAGGGGGCGAGAACACCGGGGAGCTGTTTTTT.

The V and J genes are TRBV7-9 and TRBJ2-3; 11 positions match TRBD2. Germline-derived CDR1 and CDR2 are SEHNR and FQNEAQ (reference sequence). V shed 7 bases and J 1 base; nucleotides not matched to a gene: 7. The CDR3 sequence is 16 residues long. The CDR3 loop is CASTLLLAGGTDTQYF. CDR3 bases: TGTGCCAGCACCCTATTACTAGCGGGAGGCACAGATACGCAGTATTTT.

The chain uses TRBV28 and TRBJ1-5, with a tentative D call TRBD1 (5 bases). The CDR3 runs to 11 residues. CDR1 and CDR2 (germline): MDHEN, SYDVKM. V dropped 11 bases and J dropped 6 bases, with 11 bases sitting between them. In nucleotides, the CDR3 is TGTGCCTCCATGGGGGTTCAGCCCCAGCATTTT. Translated, it gives CASMGVQPQHF.

A note on this clone: The identical CDR3 is also encoded by other nucleotide sequences in the sample. The chain links TRBV30 to TRBJ1-1; D remains unclear. Germline lookup yields CDR1 GTSNPN and CDR2 SVGIG (reference sequence). V shed 3 bases and J shed 1 base, with 9 bases lying between them. The CDR3 is 13 amino acids. The CDR3 DNA follows: TGTGCCTGGAGCGGTCAATCGAACACTGAAGCTTTCTTT. Protein sequence: CAWSGQSNTEAFF.

The chain employs TRBV27 and TRBJ1-2, with D possibly being TRBD1 (5 bases). This CDR3 is 13 amino acids long. Per germline, CDR1 MNHEY and CDR2 SMNVEV (reference sequence). Trimming cost V 3 bases and J 3 bases, with 8 bases left between them. Here the CDR3 reads CASSFRGYYGYTF. In DNA form, the CDR3 reads TGTGCCAGCAGTTTCCGGGGCTACTATGGCTACACCTTC.

The chain employs TRBV28 and TRBJ2-7; TRBD2 might be the D (6 bases). CDR3 length: 12 amino acids. Trimming cost V 11 bases and J 6 bases, with 17 bases left between them. Germline CDR1 MDHEN, CDR2 SYDVKM. For the CDR3, the DNA is TGTGCCTCATCCCGGGACTTCGTCGAGCAGTACTTC. It yields the protein CASSRDFVEQYF. Filled out from reference TRBV28 and TRBJ2-7, the complete variable domain reads DVKVTQSSRYLVKRTGEKVFLECVQDMDHENMFWYRQDPGLGLRLIYFSYDVKMKEKGDIPEGYSVSREKKERFSLILESASTNQTSMYLCASSRDFVEQYFGPGTRLTVT.

Worth noting for this clone: The identical CDR3 is also encoded by other nucleotide sequences in the sample. The chain employs TRBV7-3 and TRBJ2-3, with D unresolved. This CDR3 comprises 13 residues. With 2 bases removed from V and 2 bases from J, the gap between germline ends came to 5 bases. Germline CDR1 is SGHTA and CDR2 is FQGTGA. This CDR3 reads CASSLSVTDTQYF. The CDR3 nucleotides are TGTGCCAGCAGCTTATCAGTCACAGATACGCAGTATTTT.

This clone was found once. J is TRBJ2-7 and V is TRBV27; possibly TRBD2 for D (7 bases). Trimming removed 5 bases from V and 0 bases from J, with 17 bases in between. Germline CDR1 reads MNHEY; CDR2 reads SMNVEV (reference sequence). The CDR3 sequence is 16 residues long. The CDR3 region has the DNA TGTGCCAGCAGTAGGGGGGGGACCGAGAGCTCCTACGAGCAGTACTTC. It is translated as CASSRGGTESSYEQYF.

The chain has TRBV5-1 and TRBJ2-3; 9 bases map to TRBD2. The CDR3 extends over 16 amino acids. Losses at the gene ends were 0 bases for V and 5 bases for J; bases not matched to a gene: 7. Germline CDR1 SGHRS, CDR2 YFSETQ. The CDR3 DNA follows: TGCGCCAGCAGCTTGGCCGGGCGGGAGGGAGTAGATACGCAGTATTTT. This gives the protein CASSLAGREGVDTQYF.

The genes are TRBV7-3 and TRBJ2-6; D unclear. V was cut by 5 bases and J by 0 bases, with 11 bases left in between. Germline V CDR1 and CDR2: SGHTA, FQGTGA. CDR3 length equals 16 residues. DNA for the CDR3: TGTGCCAGCAGCCCTCGGGCAAGCTCTGGGGCCAACGTCCTGACTTTC. Translated, it gives CASSPRASSGANVLTF.

In this sample, this clone turned up a few times. Other DNA sequences in this specimen translate into the identical CDR3. The chain employs TRBV18 and TRBJ1-5; 7 bases line up with TRBD1. With 6 bases clipped from V and 4 bases from J, the junction kept 3 bases outside the gene matches. The V gene's germline CDR1 is KGHSH and CDR2 LQKENI. CDR3 length equals 13 residues. The CDR3 region has the DNA TGTGCCAGCTCGCCGGGACAGAATCAGCCCCAGCATTTT. It specifies CASSPGQNQPQHF.

The chain joins TRBV28 to TRBJ1-2; no definite D call. This CDR3 region has 14 residues. Trimming took off 1 base at V and 4 bases at J, with 10 bases between the two ends. Germline assignment: CDR1 MDHEN and CDR2 SYDVKM. The CDR3 DNA follows: TGTGCCAGCAGTTTATCAGGCCAGATCTATGGCTACACCTTC. Its protein product is CASSLSGQIYGYTF.